A single T cell receptor (beta chain) is shown here with its context. There is no known antigen for this receptor. This sample stems from a study of Tregs in tolerant kidney transplant recipients (dated by TCRdb to between 2019 and 2020). In the study overall: TCRbeta sequencing was used in the study to identify donor-specific regulatory T cells before combined kidney and bone marrow transplantation, and the identified cells were then tracked after transplant.

Taken with the paper, the label for time point translates to: 6 months after combined kidney and bone marrow transplant. The transplants used related donors with nonmyeloablative bone marrow transplantation, and mixed chimerism in the human trials was transient. Thawed PBMCs were FACS-sorted into unstimulated Tregs (CD4+CD25+CD127-), CD4+ non-Tregs (CD4+CD25-), CD4 cells and CD8 cells. The patients were a few recipients of combined kidney and bone marrow transplants from the ITN036ST trial, and samples were available only for these trial subjects. Healthy control blood was processed to PBMCs with a Ficoll density gradient and then cryopreserved, whereas patient PBMCs were collected both before and after transplant. Genomic DNA was extracted from sorted cells with the QIAGEN DNeasy Blood and Tissue Kit for TCRbeta CDR3 sequencing. High-throughput TCRbeta CDR3 sequencing was carried out commercially through immunoSEQ, with PCR amplification with bias correction and internal controls included. In the paper's pipeline: Unique productive TCRbeta sequences were defined by CDR3 nucleotide sequence where primers matched, and otherwise by CDR3 amino acid sequence together with Vbeta and Jbeta genes. Sorting error was corrected by removing sequences shared between sorted populations at a frequency ratio of 2:1 or less, and the remaining shared sequences were assigned to the higher population. A sequence was defined as donor-reactive if the sequence was expanded at least 5-fold in CFSE-low cells compared with unstimulated cells and had a frequency of at least 0.01% in CFSE-low cells. Jensen-Shannon divergence calculated on the top 100 TCRbeta sequences ranked by frequency was used to measure repertoire divergence. When a sample had multiple sequencing runs, each run was corrected for sorting error separately and the runs were then pooled. This immuneACCESS table, as held by TCRdb, lists in-frame sequences with V and J called but not all clones. Of the missing ones, under half trace to an unresolved V gene in checked studies; the others have no known cause. V and J calls plus clone size are reproduced from that table; the DNA served to infer D and trimming. The sample table holds 6,200 or so clones. The ten largest clones capture approximately 6.1% of the sample.

Overall study outcomes, separate from this receptor: Expanding Tregs with activated donor B cells appeared to identify the most biologically relevant and donor-specific TCRbeta repertoire. The study was constrained by small patient numbers, and validation of the findings is required in larger populations and under other immunosuppression protocols. Donor-specific Treg expansion exceeded global Treg expansion in tolerant patients, suggesting antigen-driven rather than nonspecific expansion. Although technical replication error seemed to be minimal, the question of biological reproducibility was not addressed directly. For some patients the PCR primers changed over time, which made it impossible to compare the samples from those patients at the nucleotide level.

The clonotype originates from a human patient who received a combined kidney and bone marrow transplant. After a transplant, some T cells may have been passed on by the graft donor. This sample comprised CD4+ T cells from blood (PBMCs), obtained 6 months after the transplant.

Incomplete CDR3 DNA: TGCAGCGTTGCTACTGCCGGGACAGGGGCCTACAATGAG. This translates into CSVATAGTGAYNE. The whole CDR3 region reads CSVATAGTGAYNEQFF. The chain is assembled from TRBV29-1 and TRBJ2-1, and TRBD1 matches 10 of the central bases. Read sequence stops 3 residues before the CDR3 end, and the germline J gene provides the missing end. Clipping removes 4 bases from V and 2 bases from J, with 8 as the unmatched junction base count. In the germline V gene, CDR1 corresponds to SQVTM and CDR2 to ANQGSEA. The CDR3 runs 16 amino acids, cysteine and phenylalanine included. The DNA has 39 bases, all within the CDR3, and is read from base 1.